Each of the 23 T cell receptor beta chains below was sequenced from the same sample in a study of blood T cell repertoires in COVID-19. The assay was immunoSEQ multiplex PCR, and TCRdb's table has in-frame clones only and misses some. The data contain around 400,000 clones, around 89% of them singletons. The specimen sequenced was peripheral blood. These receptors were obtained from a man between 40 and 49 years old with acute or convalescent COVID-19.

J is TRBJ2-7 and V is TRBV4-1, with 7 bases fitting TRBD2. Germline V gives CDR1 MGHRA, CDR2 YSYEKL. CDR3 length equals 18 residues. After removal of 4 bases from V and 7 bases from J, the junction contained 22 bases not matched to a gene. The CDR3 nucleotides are TGCGCCAGCAGCCCCCCCTTTTTGGGAGGGCGGACCCTGAGAGAGCAGTACTTC. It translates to CASSPPFLGGRTLREQYF.

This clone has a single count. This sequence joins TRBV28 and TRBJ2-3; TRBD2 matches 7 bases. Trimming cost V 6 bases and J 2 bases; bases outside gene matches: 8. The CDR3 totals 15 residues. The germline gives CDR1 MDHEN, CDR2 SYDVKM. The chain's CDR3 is CASRPGTTHTDTQYF. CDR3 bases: TGTGCCAGCAGACCGGGGACTACCCACACAGATACGCAGTATTTT.

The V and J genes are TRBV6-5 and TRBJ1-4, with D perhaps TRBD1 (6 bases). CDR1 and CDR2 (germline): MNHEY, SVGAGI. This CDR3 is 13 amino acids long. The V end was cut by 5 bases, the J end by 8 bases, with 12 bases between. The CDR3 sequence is CASSPNRAEKLFF. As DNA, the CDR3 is TGTGCCAGCAGTCCTAACAGGGCCGAAAAACTGTTTTTT.

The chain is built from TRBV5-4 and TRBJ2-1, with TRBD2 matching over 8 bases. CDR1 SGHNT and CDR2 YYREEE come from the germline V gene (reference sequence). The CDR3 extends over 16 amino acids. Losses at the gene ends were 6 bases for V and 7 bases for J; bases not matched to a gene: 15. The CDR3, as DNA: TGTGCCAGCACCAAAACGGGTAGCGGGGTAACGAATGAGCAGTTCTTC. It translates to CASTKTGSGVTNEQFF. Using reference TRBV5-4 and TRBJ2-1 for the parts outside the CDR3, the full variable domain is ETGVTQSPTHLIKTRGQQVTLRCSSQSGHNTVSWYQQALGQGPQFIFQYYREEENGRGNFPPRFSGLQFPNYSSELNVNALELDDSALYLCASTKTGSGVTNEQFFGPGTRLTVL.

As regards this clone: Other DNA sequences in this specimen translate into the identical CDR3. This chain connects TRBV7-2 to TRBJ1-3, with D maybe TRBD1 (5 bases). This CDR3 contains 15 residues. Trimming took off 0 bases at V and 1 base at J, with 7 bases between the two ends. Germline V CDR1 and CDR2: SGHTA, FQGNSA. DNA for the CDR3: TGTGCCAGCAGCTTAGCGGGGGGATCTGGAAACACCATATATTTT. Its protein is CASSLAGGSGNTIYF.

The CDR3 spells CAWKTGRRDSPLHF. CDR3 in DNA: TGTGCCTGGAAGACTGGGCGCAGGGATTCACCCCTCCACTTT. The chain couples TRBV30 to TRBJ1-6, with D perhaps TRBD1 (5 bases). This CDR3 contains 14 residues. Germline assignment: CDR1 GTSNPN and CDR2 SVGIG (reference sequence). V was pared by 4 bases and J by 8 bases, with 15 bases between.

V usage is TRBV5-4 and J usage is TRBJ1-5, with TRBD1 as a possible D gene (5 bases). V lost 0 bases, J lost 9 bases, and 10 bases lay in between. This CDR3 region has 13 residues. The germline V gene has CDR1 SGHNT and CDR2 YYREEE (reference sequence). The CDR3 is CASSLEQGTPQHF. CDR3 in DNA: TGTGCCAGCAGCTTGGAGCAGGGCACGCCCCAGCATTTT.

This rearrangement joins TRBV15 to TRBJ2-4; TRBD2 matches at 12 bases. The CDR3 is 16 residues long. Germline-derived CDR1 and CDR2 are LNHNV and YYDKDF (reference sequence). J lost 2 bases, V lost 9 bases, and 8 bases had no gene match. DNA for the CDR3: TGTGCCACTCCGCTAGCGGGGGGGCTTACCAAAAACATTCAGTACTTC. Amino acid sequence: CATPLAGGLTKNIQYF. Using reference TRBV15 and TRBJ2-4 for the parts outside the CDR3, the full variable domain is DAMVIQNPRYQVTQFGKPVTLSCSQTLNHNVMYWYQQKSSQAPKLLFHYYDKDFNNEADTPDNFQSRRPNTSFCFLDIRSPGLGDTAMYLCATPLAGGLTKNIQYFGAGTRLSVL.

DNA of the CDR3: TGTGCCAGCAGCTACAGGCGGGCTAGCGGAGAACAAGAGACCCAGTACTTC. Its protein product is CASSYRRASGEQETQYF. V usage is TRBV11-3 and J usage is TRBJ2-5; 7 bases map to TRBD2. From germline, CDR1 is SGHNT and CDR2 YENEEA. The V and J ends lost 4 bases and 2 bases, in that order; junction bases with no gene match: 13. The CDR3 extends over 17 amino acids. Based on the CDR3 plus reference TRBV11-3 and TRBJ2-5, the full variable domain is EAGVVQSPRYKIIEKKQPVAFWCNPISGHNTLYWYLQNLGQGPELLIRYENEEAVDDSQLPKDRFSAERLKGVDSTLKIQPAELGDSAVYLCASSYRRASGEQETQYFGPGTRLLVL.

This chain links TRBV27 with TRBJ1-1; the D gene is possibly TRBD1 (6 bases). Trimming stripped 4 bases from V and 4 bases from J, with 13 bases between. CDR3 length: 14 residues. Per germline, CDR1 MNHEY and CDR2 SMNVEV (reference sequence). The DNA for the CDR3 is TGTGCCAGCAGTTGGGGGAACAGGGCCACTGAAGCTTTCTTT. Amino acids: CASSWGNRATEAFF.

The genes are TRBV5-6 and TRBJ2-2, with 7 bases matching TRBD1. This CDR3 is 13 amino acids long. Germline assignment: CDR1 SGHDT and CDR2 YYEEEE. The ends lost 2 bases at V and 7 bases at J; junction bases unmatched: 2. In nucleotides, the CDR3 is TGTGCCAGCAGCTTCGGGACAGTCGGGGAGCTGTTTTTT. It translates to CASSFGTVGELFF.

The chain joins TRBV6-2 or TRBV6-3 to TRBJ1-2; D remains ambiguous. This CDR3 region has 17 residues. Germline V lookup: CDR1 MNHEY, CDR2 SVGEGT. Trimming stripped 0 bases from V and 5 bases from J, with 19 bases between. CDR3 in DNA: TGTGCCAGCAGTTACTCTCCCCCTGGAGCCGACCCTTATGGCTACACCTTC. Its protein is CASSYSPPGADPYGYTF.

The DNA for the CDR3 is TGTGCCAGCAGTCCCCTTTCCGGGGTTGGCTACACCTTC. It yields the protein CASSPLSGVGYTF. This chain uses TRBV12-3 or TRBV12-4 with TRBJ1-2; D gene uncertain. V was clipped by 5 bases and J by 7 bases, with 14 bases between them. This CDR3 spans 13 amino acids.

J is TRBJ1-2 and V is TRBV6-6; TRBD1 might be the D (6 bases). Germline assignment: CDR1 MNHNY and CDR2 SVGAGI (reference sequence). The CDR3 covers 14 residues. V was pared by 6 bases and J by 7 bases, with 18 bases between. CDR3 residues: CASSPRTDGAGYTF. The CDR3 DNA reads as TGTGCCAGCAGCCCGAGGACAGACGGTGCTGGCTACACCTTC.

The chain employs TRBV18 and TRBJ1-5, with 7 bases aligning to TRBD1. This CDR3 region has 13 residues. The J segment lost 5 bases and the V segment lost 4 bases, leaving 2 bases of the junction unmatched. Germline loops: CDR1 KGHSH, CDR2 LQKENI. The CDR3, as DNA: TGTGCCAGCTCACAAGGGACAGATCAGCCCCAGCATTTT. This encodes CASSQGTDQPQHF.

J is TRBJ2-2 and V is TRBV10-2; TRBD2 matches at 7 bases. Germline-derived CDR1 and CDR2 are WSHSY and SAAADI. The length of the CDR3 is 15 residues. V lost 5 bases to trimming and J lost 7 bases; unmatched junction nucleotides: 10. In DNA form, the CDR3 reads TGCGCCAGCAGTCCCGGGGGGTTAAGGGTCGGGGAGCTGTTTTTT. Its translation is CASSPGGLRVGELFF.

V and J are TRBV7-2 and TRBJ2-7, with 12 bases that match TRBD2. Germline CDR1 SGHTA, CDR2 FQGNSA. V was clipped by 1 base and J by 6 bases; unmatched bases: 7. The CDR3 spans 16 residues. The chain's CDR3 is CASSLVPSGGAGEQYF. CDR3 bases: TGTGCCAGCAGCTTAGTCCCTAGCGGGGGGGCTGGCGAGCAGTACTTC.

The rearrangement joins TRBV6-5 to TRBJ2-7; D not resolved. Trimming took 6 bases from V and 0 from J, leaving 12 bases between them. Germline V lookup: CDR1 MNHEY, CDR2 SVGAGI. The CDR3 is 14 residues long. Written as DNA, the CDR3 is TGTGCCAGCAGATACGATCCTAGCTCCTACGAGCAGTACTTC. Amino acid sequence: CASRYDPSSYEQYF.

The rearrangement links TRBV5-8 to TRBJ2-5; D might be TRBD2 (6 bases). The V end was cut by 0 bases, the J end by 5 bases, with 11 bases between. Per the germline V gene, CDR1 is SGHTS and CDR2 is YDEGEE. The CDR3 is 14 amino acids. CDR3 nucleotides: TGTGCCAGCAGCTTGGATGGCCGGGGGGAGACCCAGTACTTC. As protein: CASSLDGRGETQYF.

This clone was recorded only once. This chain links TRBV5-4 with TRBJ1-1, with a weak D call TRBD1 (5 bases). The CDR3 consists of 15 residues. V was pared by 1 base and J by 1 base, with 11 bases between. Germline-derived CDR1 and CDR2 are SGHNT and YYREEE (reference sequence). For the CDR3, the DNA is TGTGCCAGCAGCTTGTGGGGCTCGGGGAACACTGAAGCTTTCTTT. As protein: CASSLWGSGNTEAFF.

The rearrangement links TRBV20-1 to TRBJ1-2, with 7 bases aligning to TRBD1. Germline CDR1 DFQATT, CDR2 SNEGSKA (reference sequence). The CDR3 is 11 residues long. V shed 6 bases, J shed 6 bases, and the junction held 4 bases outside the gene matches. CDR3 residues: CSADRVDGYTF. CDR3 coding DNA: TGCAGTGCAGACAGGGTAGATGGCTACACCTTC.

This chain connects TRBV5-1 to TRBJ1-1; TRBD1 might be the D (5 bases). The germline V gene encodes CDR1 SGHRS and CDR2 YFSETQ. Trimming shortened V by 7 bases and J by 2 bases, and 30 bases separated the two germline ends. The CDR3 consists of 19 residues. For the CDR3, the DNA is TGCGCCAGCCGACGGGGGAGCAGGGCATGGGGGACGGATAACACTGAAGCTTTCTTT. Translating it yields CASRRGSRAWGTDNTEAFF.

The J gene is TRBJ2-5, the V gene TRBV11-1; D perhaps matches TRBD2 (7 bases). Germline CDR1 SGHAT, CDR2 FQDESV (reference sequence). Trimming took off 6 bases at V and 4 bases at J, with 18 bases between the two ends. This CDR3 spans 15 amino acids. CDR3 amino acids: CASSQSSRGAETQYF. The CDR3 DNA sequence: TGTGCCAGCAGTCAAAGTAGCCGGGGGGCAGAGACCCAGTACTTC. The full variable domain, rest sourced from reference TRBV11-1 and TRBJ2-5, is EAEVAQSPRYKITEKSQAVAFWCDPISGHATLYWYRQILGQGPELLVQFQDESVVDDSQLPKDRFSAERLKGVDSTLKIQPAELGDSAMYLCASSQSSRGAETQYFGPGTRLLVL.